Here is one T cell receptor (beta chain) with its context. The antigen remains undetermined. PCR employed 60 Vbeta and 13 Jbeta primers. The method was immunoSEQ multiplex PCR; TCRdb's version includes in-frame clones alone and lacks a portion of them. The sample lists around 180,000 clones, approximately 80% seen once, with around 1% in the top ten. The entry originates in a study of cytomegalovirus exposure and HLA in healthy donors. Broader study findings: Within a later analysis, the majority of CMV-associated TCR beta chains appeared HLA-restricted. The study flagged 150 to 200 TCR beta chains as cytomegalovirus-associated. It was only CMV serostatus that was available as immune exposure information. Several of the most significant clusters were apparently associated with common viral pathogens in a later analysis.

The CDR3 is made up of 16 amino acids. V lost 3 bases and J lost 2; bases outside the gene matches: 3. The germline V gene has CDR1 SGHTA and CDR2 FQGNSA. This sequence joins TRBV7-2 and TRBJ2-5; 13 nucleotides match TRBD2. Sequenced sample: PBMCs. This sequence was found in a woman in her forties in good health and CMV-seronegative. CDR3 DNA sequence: TGTGCCAGCAGCTTGCAACTAGCGGGAGGGCAAGAGACCCAGTACTTC. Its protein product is CASSLQLAGGQETQYF.